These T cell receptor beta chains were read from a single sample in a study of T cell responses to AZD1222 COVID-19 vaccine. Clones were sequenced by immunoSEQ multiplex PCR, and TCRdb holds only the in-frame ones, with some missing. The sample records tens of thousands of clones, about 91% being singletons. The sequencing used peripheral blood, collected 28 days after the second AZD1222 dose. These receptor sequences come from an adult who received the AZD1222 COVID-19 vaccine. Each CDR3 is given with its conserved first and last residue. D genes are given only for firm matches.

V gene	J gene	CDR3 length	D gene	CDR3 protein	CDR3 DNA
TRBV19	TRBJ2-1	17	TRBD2	CASSPSATSGRGNEQFF	TGTGCCAGTAGTCCTAGCGCTACTAGCGGGAGGGGCAATGAGCAGTTCTTC
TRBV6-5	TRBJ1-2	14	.	CASSRSGAPYGYTF	TGTGCCAGCAGCCGGTCCGGGGCGCCCTATGGCTACACCTTC
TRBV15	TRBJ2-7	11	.	CATSSPYEQYF	TGTGCCACCAGCAGCCCCTACGAGCAGTACTTC
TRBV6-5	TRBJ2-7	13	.	CASSPRTVYEQYF	TGTGCCAGCAGCCCAAGGACGGTTTACGAGCAGTACTTC
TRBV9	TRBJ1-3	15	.	CASSADSYSGNTIYF	TGTGCCAGCAGCGCCGACTCGTACTCTGGAAACACCATATATTTT
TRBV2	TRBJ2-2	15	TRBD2	CASRKTSGSTGELFF	TGTGCCAGCAGGAAGACTAGCGGGAGTACCGGGGAGCTGTTTTTT
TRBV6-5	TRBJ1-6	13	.	CASSSQGGSPLHF	TGTGCCAGCAGTTCCCAGGGAGGTTCACCCCTCCACTTT
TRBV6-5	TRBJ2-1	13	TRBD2	CASSRTSSDEQFF	TGTGCCAGCAGCCGGACTAGCTCGGATGAGCAGTTCTTC
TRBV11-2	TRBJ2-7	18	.	CASSLDPPFSVLSYEQYF	TGTGCCAGCAGCTTAGACCCCCCCTTTAGCGTCCTCTCCTACGAGCAGTACTTC
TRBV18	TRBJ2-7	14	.	CASSLLGGRDEQYF	TGTGCCAGCTCACTCCTCGGGGGCAGGGACGAGCAGTACTTC